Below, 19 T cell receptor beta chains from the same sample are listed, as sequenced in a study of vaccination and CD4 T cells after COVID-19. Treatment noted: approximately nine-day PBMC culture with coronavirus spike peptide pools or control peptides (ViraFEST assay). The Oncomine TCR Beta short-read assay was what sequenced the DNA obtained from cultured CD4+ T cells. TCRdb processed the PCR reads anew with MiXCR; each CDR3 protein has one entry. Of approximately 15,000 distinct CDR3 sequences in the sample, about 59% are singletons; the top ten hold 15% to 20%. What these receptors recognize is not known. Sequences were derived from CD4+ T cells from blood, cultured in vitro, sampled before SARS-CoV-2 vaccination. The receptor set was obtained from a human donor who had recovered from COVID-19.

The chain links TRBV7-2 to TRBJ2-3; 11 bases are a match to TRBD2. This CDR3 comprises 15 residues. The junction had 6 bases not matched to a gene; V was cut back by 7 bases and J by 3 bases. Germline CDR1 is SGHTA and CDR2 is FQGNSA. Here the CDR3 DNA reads TGTGCCAGCACCGGCGGGACTAGCGGAACAGATACGCAGTATTTT. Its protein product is CASTGGTSGTDTQYF.

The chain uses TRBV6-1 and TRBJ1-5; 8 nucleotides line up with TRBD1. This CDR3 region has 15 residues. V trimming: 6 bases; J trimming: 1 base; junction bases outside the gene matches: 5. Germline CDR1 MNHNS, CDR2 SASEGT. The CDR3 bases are TGTGCCAGCAGGGGACAGGTTTTGAGCAATCAGCCCCAGCATTTT. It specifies CASRGQVLSNQPQHF.

CDR3 sequence reads: CASSLALAGGTDTQYF. The CDR3, as DNA: TGCGCCAGCAGCTTGGCGCTAGCGGGAGGGACAGATACGCAGTATTTT. The chain couples TRBV5-1 to TRBJ2-3; 12 bases agree with TRBD2. The V segment lost 0 bases and the J segment 3 bases; nucleotides outside the gene matches: 2. The germline V gene encodes CDR1 SGHRS and CDR2 YFSETQ. The CDR3 sequence is 16 residues long.

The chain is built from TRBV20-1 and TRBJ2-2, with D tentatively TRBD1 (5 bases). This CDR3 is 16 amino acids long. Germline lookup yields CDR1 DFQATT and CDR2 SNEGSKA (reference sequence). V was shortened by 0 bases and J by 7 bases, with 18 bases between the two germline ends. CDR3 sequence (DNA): TGCAGTGCTAGAGATAGTGGGCAGGGCCACGTCGGGGAGCTGTTTTTT. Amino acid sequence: CSARDSGQGHVGELFF.

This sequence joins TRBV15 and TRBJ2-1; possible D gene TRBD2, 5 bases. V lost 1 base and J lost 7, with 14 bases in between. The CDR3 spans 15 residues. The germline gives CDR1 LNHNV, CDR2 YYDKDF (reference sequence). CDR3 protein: CATSRAGSMVNEQFF. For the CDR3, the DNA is TGTGCCACCAGCAGAGCGGGGAGCATGGTGAATGAGCAGTTCTTC.

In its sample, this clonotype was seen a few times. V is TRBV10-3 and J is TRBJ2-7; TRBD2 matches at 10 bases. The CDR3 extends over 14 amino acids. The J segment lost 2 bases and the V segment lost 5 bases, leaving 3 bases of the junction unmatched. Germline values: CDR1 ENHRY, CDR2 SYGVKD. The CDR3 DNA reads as TGTGCCATCAGTAGGACTAGCGGTACCTACGAGCAGTACTTC. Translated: CAISRTSGTYEQYF.

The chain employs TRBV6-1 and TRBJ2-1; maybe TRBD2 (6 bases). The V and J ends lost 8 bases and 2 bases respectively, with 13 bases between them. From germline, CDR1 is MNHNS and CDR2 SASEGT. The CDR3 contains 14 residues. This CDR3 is CASGRDFAYNEQFF. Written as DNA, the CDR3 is TGTGCCAGCGGCCGGGACTTCGCCTACAATGAGCAGTTCTTC.

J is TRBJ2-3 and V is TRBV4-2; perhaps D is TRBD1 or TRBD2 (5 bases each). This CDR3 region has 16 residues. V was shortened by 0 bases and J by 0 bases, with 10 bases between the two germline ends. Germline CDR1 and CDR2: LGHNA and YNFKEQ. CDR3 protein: CASSQEPRDSTDTQYF. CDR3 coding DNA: TGTGCCAGCAGCCAAGAGCCCCGGGACAGCACAGATACGCAGTATTTT.

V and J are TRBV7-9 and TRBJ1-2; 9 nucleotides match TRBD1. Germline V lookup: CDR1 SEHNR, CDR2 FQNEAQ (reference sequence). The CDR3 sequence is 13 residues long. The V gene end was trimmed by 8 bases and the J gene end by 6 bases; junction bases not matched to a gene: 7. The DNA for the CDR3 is TGTGCCAGCGTTCGAGGGACAGGGCATGGCTACACCTTC. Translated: CASVRGTGHGYTF.

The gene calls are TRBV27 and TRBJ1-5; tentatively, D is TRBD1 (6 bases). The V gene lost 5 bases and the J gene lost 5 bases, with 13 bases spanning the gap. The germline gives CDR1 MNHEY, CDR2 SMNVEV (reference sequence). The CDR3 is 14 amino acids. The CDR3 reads CASSPRTAYQPQHF. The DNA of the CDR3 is TGTGCCAGCAGTCCACGGACAGCCTATCAGCCCCAGCATTTT.

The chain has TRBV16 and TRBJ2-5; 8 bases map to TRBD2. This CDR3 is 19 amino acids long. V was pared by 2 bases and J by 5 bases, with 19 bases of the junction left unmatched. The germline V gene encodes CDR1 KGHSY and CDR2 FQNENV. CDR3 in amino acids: CASSQRAGRGSGNSETQYF. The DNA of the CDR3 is TGTGCCAGCAGCCAAAGGGCAGGTCGGGGTAGCGGGAACTCGGAGACCCAGTACTTC.

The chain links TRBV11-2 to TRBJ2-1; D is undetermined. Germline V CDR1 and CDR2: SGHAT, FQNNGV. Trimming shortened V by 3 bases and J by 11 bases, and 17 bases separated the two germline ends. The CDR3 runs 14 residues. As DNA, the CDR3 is TGTGCCAGCAGCTTTCCCCGGTTCCGGTTGAAGCAGTTCTTC. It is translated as CASSFPRFRLKQFF.

CDR3: CSGDRYNEQFF. The CDR3 coding sequence is TGCAGTGGGGACAGGTACAATGAGCAGTTCTTC. This chain uses TRBV20-1 with TRBJ2-1; 8 bases match TRBD1. The V and J ends lost 7 bases and 4 bases, in that order; junction bases with no gene match: 0. Germline CDR1 is DFQATT and CDR2 is SNEGSKA (reference sequence). The CDR3 is 11 amino acids.

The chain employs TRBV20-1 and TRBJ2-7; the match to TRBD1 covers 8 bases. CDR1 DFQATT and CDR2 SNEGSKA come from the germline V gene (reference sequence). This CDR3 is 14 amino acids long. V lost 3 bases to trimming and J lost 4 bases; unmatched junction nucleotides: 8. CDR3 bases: TGCAGTGCTAGCGCCGGGACAGGTCGTTACGAGCAGTACTTC. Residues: CSASAGTGRYEQYF.

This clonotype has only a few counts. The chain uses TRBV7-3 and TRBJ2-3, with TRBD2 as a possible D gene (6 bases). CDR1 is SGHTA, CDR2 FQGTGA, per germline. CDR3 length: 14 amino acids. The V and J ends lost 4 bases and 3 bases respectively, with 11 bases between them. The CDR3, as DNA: TGTGCCAGCAGCTCTGCCGCGGGGACAGATACGCAGTATTTT. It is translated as CASSSAAGTDTQYF.

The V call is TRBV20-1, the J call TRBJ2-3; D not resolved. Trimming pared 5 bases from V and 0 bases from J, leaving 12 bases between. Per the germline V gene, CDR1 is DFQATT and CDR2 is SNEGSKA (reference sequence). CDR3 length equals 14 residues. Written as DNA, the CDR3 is TGCAGTGCTCCCCTGGTGATTAGCACAGATACGCAGTATTTT. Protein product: CSAPLVISTDTQYF.

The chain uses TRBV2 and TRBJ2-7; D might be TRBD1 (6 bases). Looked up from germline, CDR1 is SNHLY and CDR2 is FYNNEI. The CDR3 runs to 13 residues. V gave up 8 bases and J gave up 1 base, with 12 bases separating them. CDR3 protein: CASGNRESYEQYF. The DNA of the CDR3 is TGTGCCAGCGGAAACAGGGAATCCTACGAGCAGTACTTC.

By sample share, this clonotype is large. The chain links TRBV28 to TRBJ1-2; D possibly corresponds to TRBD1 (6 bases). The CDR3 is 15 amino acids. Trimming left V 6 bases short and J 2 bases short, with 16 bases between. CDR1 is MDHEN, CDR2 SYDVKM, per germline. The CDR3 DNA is TGTGCCAGCAGAAACCCACAGGGAGTAAACTATGGCTACACCTTC. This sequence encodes CASRNPQGVNYGYTF.

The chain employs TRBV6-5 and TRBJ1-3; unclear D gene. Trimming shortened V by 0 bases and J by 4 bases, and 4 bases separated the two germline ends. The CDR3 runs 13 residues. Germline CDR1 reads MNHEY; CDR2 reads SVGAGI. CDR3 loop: CASSYSAGNTIYF. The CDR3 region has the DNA TGTGCCAGCAGTTACTCCGCCGGAAACACCATATATTTT.